A single sample is the source of the 26 T cell receptor beta chains below, sequenced in a study of Graves' ophthalmopathy and Graves' hyperthyroidism. Amplification from RNA transcripts yielded the TCR beta CDR3 regions. A first-round RT-PCR used HTBI primers, followed by a second-round multiplex PCR. In TCRdb, the multiplex PCR reads were re-called with MiXCR into one record per CDR3 protein. The table shows more than 150,000 distinct CDR3 sequences, with roughly two fifths occurring only once. The sequencing input was peripheral blood. Receptor source: a woman aged 40 to 50 with Graves' ophthalmopathy.

This clonotype was found many times. V and J are TRBV5-1 and TRBJ1-1; D might be TRBD1 (5 bases). The CDR3 runs to 13 residues. V lost 0 bases to trimming and J lost 8 bases, with 11 bases between them. The germline CDR1 and CDR2 sequences are SGHRS and YFSETQ. The CDR3 nucleotides read TGCGCCAGCAGCTTGGCTCCGGGACGGGAAGCTTTCTTT. Amino acids: CASSLAPGREAFF.

The chain has TRBV6-4 and TRBJ1-1, with 7 bases fitting TRBD1. The CDR3 has 15 amino acids. Per the germline V gene, CDR1 is MRHNA and CDR2 is SNTAGT. V lost 4 bases and J lost 6; bases outside the gene matches: 11. The CDR3, as DNA: TGTGCCAGCAGTGGACAATATGGACAGGTGGCTGAAGCTTTCTTT. It specifies CASSGQYGQVAEAFF.

This clonotype was detected only once. The J gene is TRBJ1-2, the V gene TRBV12-3 or TRBV12-4; 7 bases are a match to TRBD1. The V segment lost 8 bases and the J segment 9 bases; nucleotides outside the gene matches: 15. CDR3 length: 14 amino acids. Here the CDR3 DNA reads TGTGCCAGCGGCCTAGGGGGCGCGGTAGTAAGCTACACCTTC. Protein product: CASGLGGAVVSYTF.

J is TRBJ2-5 and V is TRBV28; D ambiguous. The V end was cut by 3 bases, the J end by 6 bases, with 8 bases between. This CDR3 comprises 12 residues. CDR1 and CDR2 (germline): MDHEN, SYDVKM. DNA of the CDR3: TGTGCCAGCAGTTTGGCCAGCAAGACCCAGTACTTC. It encodes CASSLASKTQYF.

The chain uses TRBV15 and TRBJ2-7, with 8 positions matching TRBD2. Per germline, CDR1 LNHNV and CDR2 YYDKDF (reference sequence). The CDR3 totals 15 residues. Trimming removed 1 base from V and 5 bases from J; junction bases left unmatched: 7. The CDR3 coding sequence is TGTGCCACCAGCAGAGTGAGCGGGAGTGTCGACGAGCAGTACTTC. Translating it yields CATSRVSGSVDEQYF.

The chain is built from TRBV28 and TRBJ2-7; D may be TRBD2 (5 bases). This CDR3 has 14 amino acids. V was clipped by 5 bases and J by 3 bases, with 14 bases between them. CDR1 is MDHEN and CDR2 is SYDVKM in the germline V gene. Here the CDR3 DNA reads TGTGCCAGCAGTCCGAGAGGGCCCTTCTACGAGCAGTACTTC. Residues: CASSPRGPFYEQYF.

In its sample, this clonotype was seen many times. The chain has TRBV4-3 and TRBJ1-1; D ambiguous. Germline CDR1 LGHNA, CDR2 YSLEER. The CDR3 is 15 amino acids. Trimming cost V 4 bases and J 5 bases, with 17 bases left between them. The chain's CDR3 is CASSPDAQGRTEAFF. In nucleotides, the CDR3 is TGCGCCAGCAGCCCCGATGCCCAAGGACGGACTGAAGCTTTCTTT.

This clonotype was detected ten times or more. V is TRBV19 and J is TRBJ2-7; 9 bases fit TRBD2. The trim removed 4 bases at V and 4 bases at J, leaving 11 bases unmatched. Germline CDR1 is LNHDA and CDR2 is SQIVND (reference sequence). The CDR3 runs 16 residues. As DNA, the CDR3 is TGTGCCAGTAGTACAACCCGAGCGGGAGGTCGATACGAGCAGTACTTC. This codes for CASSTTRAGGRYEQYF.

This clonotype was seen repeatedly, ten times or more. This chain uses TRBV6-5 with TRBJ1-3; tentative D call: TRBD1 (5 bases). The CDR3 runs to 17 residues. In germline, CDR1 is MNHEY, CDR2 SVGAGI. The V end lost 0 bases, the J end lost 1 base, and 13 bases lay between the germline ends. The CDR3 protein is CASSYSGRARSGNTIYF. The CDR3 DNA reads as TGTGCCAGCAGTTACTCGGGACGGGCAAGGTCTGGAAACACCATATATTTT.

CDR3 residues: CASSIGEPSNQPQHF. The DNA of the CDR3 is TGTGCCAGTAGTATAGGGGAGCCTAGCAATCAGCCCCAGCATTTT. V and J are TRBV19 and TRBJ1-5; D call uncertain. The CDR3 sequence is 15 residues long. V shed 1 base and J shed 0 bases, with 7 bases lying between them. Per the germline V gene, CDR1 is LNHDA and CDR2 is SQIVND (reference sequence).

This clonotype is a singleton in its sample. The chain employs TRBV20-1 and TRBJ2-7, with 7 bases that match TRBD2. CDR3 length equals 13 residues. CDR1 DFQATT and CDR2 SNEGSKA come from the germline V gene (reference sequence). Trimming at V came to 7 bases and at J to 1 base, leaving 7 bases not matched to a gene. CDR3 coding DNA: TGCAGTGGGAGGGGAGGGGCATCCTACGAGCAGTACTTC. Translation gives CSGRGGASYEQYF.

There are many counts of this clonotype. The chain couples TRBV6-1 to TRBJ1-1; no clear D. The V gene lost 7 bases and the J gene lost 0 bases, with 9 bases spanning the gap. The CDR3 runs to 13 residues. CDR1 is MNHNS and CDR2 is SASEGT in the germline V gene. CDR3 sequence: CASMIQLNTEAFF. The CDR3, as DNA: TGTGCCAGCATGATACAGTTGAACACTGAAGCTTTCTTT.

This clonotype was picked up a small number of times. The V gene is TRBV6-5, the J gene TRBJ2-7; 10 nucleotides line up with TRBD1. This CDR3 contains 14 residues. Losses at the gene ends were 3 bases for V and 2 bases for J; bases not matched to a gene: 1. Germline V gene sequence: CDR1 MNHEY, CDR2 SVGAGI. As DNA, the CDR3 is TGTGCCAGCAGTTATGACAGGGGGCCCTACGAGCAGTACTTC. It yields the protein CASSYDRGPYEQYF.

Many counts were recorded for this clonotype. V is TRBV20-1 and J is TRBJ1-5; D possibly corresponds to TRBD1 (5 bases). Germline CDR1 reads DFQATT; CDR2 reads SNEGSKA (reference sequence). The CDR3 has 15 residues. Trimming removed 5 bases at V and 0 bases at J, with 14 bases between. CDR3 in amino acids: CSARRGVHSNQPQHF. The CDR3 DNA reads as TGCAGTGCTCGACGGGGGGTGCATAGCAATCAGCCCCAGCATTTT.

This clonotype was observed once. The gene calls are TRBV19 and TRBJ2-7; D is unclear. V was shortened by 1 base and J by 0 bases, with 10 bases between the two germline ends. The CDR3 has 15 residues. Germline V gives CDR1 LNHDA, CDR2 SQIVND (reference sequence). CDR3 bases: TGTGCCAGTAGTATAGCAGAACCTTCCTCCTACGAGCAGTACTTC. Translating gives CASSIAEPSSYEQYF.

The V gene is TRBV28, the J gene TRBJ1-5; maybe TRBD1 (5 bases). The CDR3 contains 16 residues. V was trimmed by 5 bases and J by 11 bases, leaving 25 bases between them. Germline CDR1 is MDHEN and CDR2 is SYDVKM. The CDR3 loop is CASSEVGDTQGSAQHF. CDR3 nucleotides: TGTGCCAGCAGTGAGGTAGGAGACACCCAGGGATCGGCCCAGCATTTT.

The chain has TRBV6-5 and TRBJ1-1; tentative D call: TRBD1 (6 bases). CDR1 and CDR2 from the germline V gene are MNHEY and SVGAGI. CDR3 length equals 14 residues. The germline V and J ends were trimmed by 5 bases and 2 bases, with 12 bases remaining between them. CDR3 amino acids: CASSHGTSNTEAFF. Written as DNA, the CDR3 is TGTGCCAGCAGTCACGGGACATCTAACACTGAAGCTTTCTTT.

The chain carries TRBV2 and TRBJ2-7, with 7 positions matching TRBD1. Germline CDR1 is SNHLY and CDR2 is FYNNEI. Trimming removed 8 bases from V and 2 bases from J; junction bases left unmatched: 9. This CDR3 has 14 residues. This CDR3 is CASLQGQGAYEQYF. The CDR3 bases are TGTGCCAGCCTACAGGGGCAGGGGGCCTACGAGCAGTACTTC.

This clonotype was recorded at least ten times. The chain combines TRBV28 with TRBJ2-4; D unclear. Germline assignment: CDR1 MDHEN and CDR2 SYDVKM. This CDR3 has 14 residues. The V end lost 1 base, the J end lost 7 bases, and 11 bases lay between the germline ends. This CDR3 reads CASSLYPGSNIQYF. In nucleotides, the CDR3 is TGTGCCAGCAGTTTATATCCAGGATCGAACATTCAGTACTTC.

This sequence joins TRBV12-5 and TRBJ2-7; D gene ambiguous. The CDR3 is 13 residues long. Germline V gene data show CDR1 as LGHNT and CDR2 as FRNRAP. V lost 5 bases and J lost 1, with 9 bases in between. CDR3 residues: CASGPPRSYEQYF. The CDR3 bases are TGTGCTAGTGGTCCCCCCCGGTCCTACGAGCAGTACTTC.

The chain has TRBV6-1 and TRBJ2-7; D not resolved. This CDR3 region has 12 residues. V lost 6 bases and J lost 5, with 11 bases in between. The germline V gene has CDR1 MNHNS and CDR2 SASEGT. CDR3 sequence reads: CASRGPANEQYF. The CDR3 DNA follows: TGTGCCAGCAGAGGACCGGCGAACGAGCAGTACTTC.

This clonotype was observed at least ten times. The chain has TRBV6-1 and TRBJ1-1; D gene unclear. This CDR3 is built from 13 residues. CDR1 and CDR2 (germline): MNHNS, SASEGT. V shed 4 bases and J shed 1 base, with 7 bases lying between them. This CDR3 reads CASSVTTNTEAFF. In DNA form, the CDR3 reads TGTGCCAGCAGTGTAACAACGAACACTGAAGCTTTCTTT.

This clonotype showed up many times. The chain links TRBV4-3 to TRBJ1-2, with TRBD1 identical over 8 bases. Germline lookup yields CDR1 LGHNA and CDR2 YSLEER. J lost 3 bases, V lost 0 bases, and 12 bases had no gene match. This CDR3 has 18 residues. The CDR3 spells CASSQEGPGTGWDYGYTF. The CDR3 DNA reads TGCGCCAGCAGCCAAGAAGGACCCGGGACAGGTTGGGACTATGGCTACACCTTC.

This clonotype was found many times. The chain has TRBV19 and TRBJ2-5; D gene ambiguous. Germline CDR1 LNHDA, CDR2 SQIVND (reference sequence). V lost 4 bases and J 7 bases, leaving 13 bases between the germline ends. The CDR3 is 13 amino acids. CDR3 amino acids: CASSTGLTGTQYF. The CDR3 bases are TGTGCCAGTAGTACGGGCCTGACCGGGACCCAGTACTTC. The variable domain in full, completed from reference TRBV19 and TRBJ2-5, reads DGGITQSPKYLFRKEGQNVTLSCEQNLNHDAMYWYRQDPGQGLRLIYYSQIVNDFQKGDIAEGYSVSREKKESFPLTVTSAQKNPTAFYLCASSTGLTGTQYFGPGTRLLVL.

The chain is built from TRBV14 and TRBJ1-1; D gene unclear. The V gene lost 3 bases and the J gene lost 5 bases, with 16 bases spanning the gap. The CDR3 runs 15 residues. Germline assignment: CDR1 SGHDN and CDR2 FVKESK. CDR3 DNA sequence: TGTGCCAGCAGCCACGGGGAACGAAGGTGGACTGAAGCTTTCTTT. Translating gives CASSHGERRWTEAFF.

V usage is TRBV2 and J usage is TRBJ2-7; D remains unclear. Trimming removed 2 bases at V and 6 bases at J, with 5 bases between. The CDR3 has 11 residues. Germline V gene data show CDR1 as SNHLY and CDR2 as FYNNEI. CDR3 sequence (DNA): TGTGCCAGCAGTGAATTCGGCGAGCAGTACTTC. The encoded protein is CASSEFGEQYF.